This paragraph reports one T cell receptor (beta chain). No antigen is known for it. Measured with immunoSEQ multiplex PCR; TCRdb has only the in-frame clones, and not every one. Of 50,000 to 75,000 clones listed, roughly 98% were seen once; the top ten hold 0.34%. The CDR3 is 14 amino acids. The germline V gene encodes CDR1 SGHRS and CDR2 YFSETQ. V was clipped by 1 base and J by 8 bases, with 13 bases between them. The data are from a study of Tregs in tolerant kidney transplant recipients. Study-wide results and limits: Biological reproducibility was not directly addressed in this study.

V and J are TRBV5-1 and TRBJ2-4; a weak D match, TRBD2 (7 bases). Sequencing used Tregs from blood, obtained before the transplant. This sequence originates from a human donor who received a combined kidney and bone marrow transplant. The CDR3 nucleotides read TGCGCCAGCAGCTTGTCGGGGGCGGGAGACATTCAGTACTTC. Protein: CASSLSGAGDIQYF. The whole variable domain, remainder taken from reference TRBV5-1 and TRBJ2-4, is KAGVTQTPRYLIKTRGQQVTLSCSPISGHRSVSWYQQTPGQGLQFLFEYFSETQRNKGNFPGRFSGRQFSNSRSEMNVSTLELGDSALYLCASSLSGAGDIQYFGAGTRLSVL.